This TCR beta chain was recorded in a study of T cell repertoires in cytomegalovirus infection. Study in general: The authors relied on CMV epitopes, both recently identified HLA-C-restricted and well-studied HLA-B-restricted.

The germline gives CDR1 SGHTA, CDR2 FQGNSA. The CDR3 spans 12 residues. TCRdb called the reads again in MiXCR, with one record for every CDR3 protein. Of about 280,000 distinct CDR3 sequences in the sample, roughly a fifth were seen once. This clonotype was found many times. Antigen unknown. The junction differs from germline at one of its ends, possibly a read error. The V gene is TRBV7-2, the J gene TRBJ1-2; D may be TRBD1 (6 bases). This sequence was found in a human donor in good health (CMV status not recorded). Some clones in this sample may be carry-over from other donors' samples. Sequenced material: cultured PBMCs, taken from culture after CMV antigen stimulation. The CDR3 is CASSPRTDPTSF. DNA of the CDR3: TGTGCCAGCAGCCCCCGGACAGACCCTACATCCTTC. Supplemented by reference TRBV7-2 and TRBJ1-2, the full variable domain reads GAGVSQSPSNKVTEKGKDVELRCDPISGHTALYWYRQSLGQGLEFLIYFQGNSAPDKSGLPSDRFSAERTGGSVSTLTIQRTQQEDSAVYLCASSPRTDPTSFGSGTRLTVV.